These 6 T cell receptor beta chains were sequenced from one sample in a study of shared clonotypes between healthy human individuals. Some clones are missing from TCRdb's copy, which holds only in-frame ones; the method was immunoSEQ multiplex PCR. Counted here are 2 million to 2.5 million clones, approximately 94% occurring once; the ten biggest clones make up around 0.13%. The sequenced sample consisted of naive CD4+ T cells sorted from blood. The sample's subset: CD45RA+ positively selected. The source of these receptors is a man younger than 35 in good health.

J is TRBJ2-4 and V is TRBV10-3; TRBD2 matches at 7 bases. V was pared by 5 bases and J by 0 bases, with 4 bases of the junction left unmatched. Germline values: CDR1 ENHRY, CDR2 SYGVKD. This CDR3 comprises 15 residues. This chain's CDR3 is CAISLAEGAKNIQYF. The CDR3 coding sequence is TGTGCCATCAGTCTAGCGGAAGGAGCCAAAAACATTCAGTACTTC.

The chain has TRBV2 and TRBJ1-4; D remains unclear. The CDR3 covers 14 residues. V was cut by 8 bases and J by 0 bases, with 10 bases left in between. Per germline, CDR1 SNHLY and CDR2 FYNNEI. For the CDR3, the DNA is TGTGCCAGCGTGGAGAGTGCAACTAATGAAAAACTGTTTTTT. Translated, it gives CASVESATNEKLFF.

This chain uses TRBV11-2 with TRBJ2-7; 10 bases are a match to TRBD1. The CDR3 extends over 14 amino acids. The germline CDR1 and CDR2 sequences are SGHAT and FQNNGV. V shed 6 bases, J shed 5 bases, and the junction held 7 bases outside the gene matches. CDR3 loop: CASRAGTGVHEQYF. CDR3 coding DNA: TGTGCCAGCAGGGCCGGGACAGGGGTCCACGAGCAGTACTTC.

The V call is TRBV2, the J call TRBJ2-7; TRBD1 might be the D (5 bases). CDR1 is SNHLY and CDR2 is FYNNEI in the germline V gene. There are 15 residues in the CDR3. The germline V and J ends were trimmed by 4 bases and 0 bases, with 13 bases remaining between them. CDR3 in amino acids: CASSADSFSSYEQYF. In nucleotides, the CDR3 is TGTGCCAGCAGTGCAGACAGCTTTTCCTCCTACGAGCAGTACTTC.

The chain recombines TRBV5-1 with TRBJ1-2, with 9 nucleotides matching TRBD1. This CDR3 comprises 16 residues. The junction had 11 bases not matched to a gene; V was cut back by 4 bases and J by 4 bases. The V gene's germline CDR1 is SGHRS and CDR2 YFSETQ. This CDR3 reads CASSMGQGGPTYGYTF. As DNA, the CDR3 is TGCGCCAGCAGCATGGGACAGGGCGGCCCCACCTATGGCTACACCTTC.

The chain uses TRBV29-1 and TRBJ2-2; 8 bases line up with TRBD1. CDR3 size: 12 residues. Germline V gene sequence: CDR1 SQVTM, CDR2 ANQGSEA. J gave up 7 bases and V 6 bases, and 4 bases lay outside the gene matches. CDR3 coding DNA: TGCAGCGTAGACAGGGGTCACGGGGAGCTGTTTTTT. This codes for CSVDRGHGELFF.